This is a list of T cell receptor beta chains from one sample in a study of brain T cells in children with intractable seizures. Sequenced by immunoSEQ multiplex PCR; TCRdb stores in-frame clones only, minus some. The top ten clones hold 5% to 7% of a sample with approximately 330,000 clones, over 90% of them seen once. The specimen comprised peripheral blood, sampled approximately 5 months after surgery. These receptors were taken from a boy younger than two with tuberous sclerosis and intractable seizures. The CDR3 runs from the conserved cysteine through the conserved F or W. Fields, in order: V gene, CDR3 protein.

>TRBV19
CASSARVVGTEAFF
>TRBV2
CASSMDSTEAFF
>TRBV7-6
CASSLASGPNSEQYF
>TRBV5-4
CASSTREGPDTQYF
>TRBV27
CASRSRGYGYTF
>TRBV5-1
CASSLAGTSGIGEQFF
>TRBV11-2
CASSFEAAETQYF
>TRBV2
CASSEVTGATDTQYF
>TRBV19
CASMERRMNTEAFF
>TRBV2
CASSRFQTGTYNEQFF
>TRBV30
CAWSVLGKRDHSGNTIYF
>TRBV2
CASPGGGGAQMVFSYNEQFF
>TRBV7-3
CASSLEQERYGYTF
>TRBV24-1
CATSARDRGNTEAFF
>TRBV19
CATRSMGTEAFF
>TRBV5-6
CASSLRSSGNTIYF
>TRBV5-1
CASSLSSGTTYEQYF
>TRBV6-6
CASSDDVSTQYF
>TRBV28
CASQDVSVEQYF
>TRBV4-1
CASSQDVSVASYEQYF
>TRBV19
CATSTGGLYTGELFF
>TRBV3-1/TRBV3-2
CASSQGVLRTGNEQFF
>TRBV11-2
CASSLGRAGSIYEQYF
>TRBV3-1/TRBV3-2
CASSQETGTYEQYF
>TRBV5-1
CASSKSDLSGSPLHF
>TRBV7-8
CASSLRVWGWNTEAFF
>TRBV27
CASSWGGEQFF
>TRBV5-1
CASSLVVTGGYEQYF
>TRBV11-2
CASSLGFLRAPGLNNEQFF
>TRBV30
CAWSVRTIGDNQPQHF
>TRBV14
CASSQGTGSDYNEQFF
>TRBV13
CASSSRLAGYEQYF
>TRBV14
CASSLRTGRDGYTF
>TRBV30
CAIPPGRIGTEAFF
>TRBV6-5
CASSPALGSNQPQHF
>TRBV20-1
CSASFVGTPNTEAFF
>TRBV19
CASSEGWQGRDGYTF
>TRBV28
CASAWERYEKLFF
>TRBV28
CATTSGQSSGANVLTF
>TRBV4-1
CASSQEGLAGAPLDEQFF
>TRBV7-6
CASSPGGGYEQYF
>TRBV21-1
CASSPEGLDVSYEQYF
>TRBV5-1
CASSSLGGFGYGYTF
>TRBV3-1/TRBV3-2
CASTLHTSGGAADTQYF